The 23 T cell receptor beta chains below all came from one sample that was sequenced in a study of OX40 agonist ivuxolimab in advanced cancers. TCRdb's table, derived via immunoSEQ multiplex PCR, lists solely in-frame clones and lacks some. The sample contains 50,000 or so clones, roughly 86% of which appear only once. The input for sequencing was CD4+ or CD8+ T cells sorted from blood, taken in a trial of the OX40 agonist ivuxolimab. Receptors were obtained from an adult with an advanced solid tumor such as melanoma, head and neck, liver or kidney cancer.

The chain recombines TRBV4-3 with TRBJ1-4; TRBD1 might be the D (5 bases). V was trimmed by 1 base and J by 7 bases, leaving 13 bases between them. This CDR3 has 15 residues. Germline values: CDR1 LGHNA, CDR2 YSLEER. The DNA of the CDR3 is TGCGCCAGCAGCCAAGTAGGGGTTGGAGGTGAAAAACTGTTTTTT. It yields the protein CASSQVGVGGEKLFF.

The rearrangement joins TRBV5-4 to TRBJ1-6; unclear D gene. V shed 0 bases and J shed 7 bases, with 11 bases lying between them. Germline CDR1 SGHNT, CDR2 YYREEE (reference sequence). This CDR3 comprises 15 residues. The DNA for the CDR3 is TGTGCCAGCAGCTTGGACGGCAGGCTCAATTCACCCCTCCACTTT. Translating it yields CASSLDGRLNSPLHF. Based on the CDR3 plus reference TRBV5-4 and TRBJ1-6, the full variable domain is ETGVTQSPTHLIKTRGQQVTLRCSSQSGHNTVSWYQQALGQGPQFIFQYYREEENGRGNFPPRFSGLQFPNYSSELNVNALELDDSALYLCASSLDGRLNSPLHFGNGTRLTVT.

The V and J genes are TRBV7-8 and TRBJ2-3; no firm D call. Germline V CDR1 and CDR2: SGHVS, FQNEAQ. The CDR3 extends over 13 amino acids. Trimming cost V 4 bases and J 11 bases, with 16 bases left between them. In DNA form, the CDR3 reads TGTGCCAGCAGCTCCGGACCCTTGGGGTGGCAGTATTTT. Encoded protein: CASSSGPLGWQYF.

The CDR3 is CASSFGTGGRGIQYF. As DNA, the CDR3 is TGCGCCAGCAGCTTCGGGACAGGGGGCCGTGGCATTCAGTACTTC. This chain links TRBV5-1 with TRBJ2-4, with 12 bases lining up with TRBD1. Germline values: CDR1 SGHRS, CDR2 YFSETQ. The CDR3 consists of 15 residues. The ends lost 2 bases at V and 9 bases at J; junction bases unmatched: 6.

This rearrangement joins TRBV19 to TRBJ2-7; D possibly uses TRBD1 or TRBD2 (5 bases each). Germline V gene sequence: CDR1 LNHDA, CDR2 SQIVND (reference sequence). The CDR3 sequence is 15 residues long. Trimming took 4 bases from V and 5 from J, leaving 18 bases between them. The DNA for the CDR3 is TGTGCCAGTAGTACCCCGGGACCCTTCAGGGACGAGCAGTACTTC. Translating gives CASSTPGPFRDEQYF. Full variable domain (missing parts from reference TRBV19 and TRBJ2-7): DGGITQSPKYLFRKEGQNVTLSCEQNLNHDAMYWYRQDPGQGLRLIYYSQIVNDFQKGDIAEGYSVSREKKESFPLTVTSAQKNPTAFYLCASSTPGPFRDEQYFGPGTRLTVT.

The genes are TRBV11-3 and TRBJ2-2; TRBD2 matches at 7 bases. CDR3 length: 14 amino acids. CDR1 and CDR2 (germline): SGHNT, YENEEA. The V segment lost 1 base and the J segment 7 bases; nucleotides outside the gene matches: 3. CDR3 amino acids: CASSLVSGGGELFF. The CDR3 nucleotides are TGTGCCAGCAGCTTAGTTTCGGGAGGCGGGGAGCTGTTTTTT.

The CDR3 DNA is TGCAGCGTTGCTAGACACGGTAGCTTCTACGAGCAGTACTTC. Amino acids: CSVARHGSFYEQYF. The V gene is TRBV29-1, the J gene TRBJ2-7; D gene unclear. V was pared by 4 bases and J by 3 bases, with 16 bases between. CDR3 length: 14 amino acids. Germline values: CDR1 SQVTM, CDR2 ANQGSEA.

This clone appeared a single time. This rearrangement joins TRBV7-9 to TRBJ1-1; D not resolved. This CDR3 is 14 amino acids long. Germline CDR1 SEHNR, CDR2 FQNEAQ (reference sequence). With 5 bases removed from V and 4 bases from J, the gap between germline ends came to 14 bases. The CDR3, as DNA: TGTGCCAGCAGCCCTGGATCTACCCGCACTGAAGCTTTCTTT. Translation gives CASSPGSTRTEAFF.

V usage is TRBV4-2 and J usage is TRBJ2-7; 12 positions agree with TRBD2. The CDR3 is made up of 15 amino acids. V shed 5 bases, J shed 4 bases, and the junction held 6 bases outside the gene matches. Germline CDR1 reads LGHNA; CDR2 reads YNFKEQ. The CDR3 here is CASSSPLAGGYEQYF. CDR3 bases: TGTGCCAGCAGCTCCCCACTAGCGGGGGGTTACGAGCAGTACTTC.

The chain links TRBV5-1 to TRBJ2-5; 7 nucleotides align to TRBD1. This CDR3 is built from 12 residues. V gave up 3 bases and J gave up 5 bases; unmatched junction bases: 1. Germline V gives CDR1 SGHRS, CDR2 YFSETQ. The CDR3 region is CASSSDRETQYF. The CDR3 nucleotides read TGCGCCAGCAGCTCGGACAGGGAGACCCAGTACTTC.

The chain has TRBV2 and TRBJ2-4, with D maybe TRBD1 (7 bases). Germline V gene sequence: CDR1 SNHLY, CDR2 FYNNEI. CDR3 size: 14 residues. V dropped 7 bases and J dropped 7 bases, with 17 bases sitting between them. The CDR3 coding sequence is TGTGCCAGCATGGAGCGGCAGGGGGGCAACATTCAGTACTTC. This gives the protein CASMERQGGNIQYF. Variable domain in full (rest from reference TRBV2 and TRBJ2-4): EPEVTQTPSHQVTQMGQEVILRCVPISNHLYFYWYRQILGQKVEFLVSFYNNEISEKSEIFDDQFSVERPDGSNFTLKIRSTKLEDSAMYFCASMERQGGNIQYFGAGTRLSVL.

This chain uses TRBV6-5 with TRBJ1-4; D perhaps matches TRBD1 (6 bases). The CDR3 sequence is 14 residues long. In germline, CDR1 is MNHEY, CDR2 SVGAGI. V lost 5 bases and J lost 6, with 13 bases in between. The CDR3 DNA reads as TGTGCCAGCAGTACCAGGGGTCCGGATGAAAAACTGTTTTTT. Amino acid sequence: CASSTRGPDEKLFF.

V usage is TRBV25-1 and J usage is TRBJ2-1; the match to TRBD1 covers 7 bases. CDR3 length equals 15 residues. J was trimmed by 7 bases and V by 2 bases; bases with no gene match: 8. Germline V gene data show CDR1 as MGHDK and CDR2 as SYGVNS. DNA of the CDR3: TGTGCCAGCAGTGAACCTGACAGGGCCGGGAATGAGCAGTTCTTC. Translated: CASSEPDRAGNEQFF. The whole variable domain, filled in from reference TRBV25-1 and TRBJ2-1, reads EADIYQTPRYLVIGTGKKITLECSQTMGHDKMYWYQQDPGMELHLIHYSYGVNSTEKGDLSSESTVSRIRTEHFPLTLESARPSHTSQYLCASSEPDRAGNEQFFGPGTRLTVL.

Notes on this clone: The junction does not match germline at one end; this may be a read error. The chain is built from TRBV28 and TRBJ1-5; D not certain. The CDR3 contains 14 residues. Germline V gene sequence: CDR1 MDHEN, CDR2 SYDVKM. The CDR3 spells CANSLDAGLMSQHF. The CDR3 coding sequence is TGTGCCAACAGTTTAGACGCGGGTTTAATGTCCCAGCATTTT.

This chain links TRBV4-1 with TRBJ2-1, with D possibly matching TRBD2 (6 bases). V lost 4 bases, J lost 2 bases, and 12 bases lay in between. Germline CDR1 reads MGHRA; CDR2 reads YSYEKL. This CDR3 spans 15 amino acids. This CDR3 reads CASSPWGEAYNEQFF. The CDR3 coding sequence is TGCGCCAGCAGCCCTTGGGGGGAGGCCTACAATGAGCAGTTCTTC.

The V call is TRBV7-3, the J call TRBJ1-2; D is perhaps TRBD1 (5 bases). CDR3 size: 13 residues. V gave up 3 bases and J gave up 8 bases, with 13 bases separating them. Germline-derived CDR1 and CDR2 are SGHTA and FQGTGA. The CDR3 region has the DNA TGTGCCAGCAGCTTCATGGGGGGAGAGGGCTACACCTTC. As protein: CASSFMGGEGYTF.

This clone appeared once. This sample includes further DNA sequences coding for the same CDR3. V gene TRBV7-9 combines with J gene TRBJ1-1; maybe TRBD1 (5 bases). Germline values: CDR1 SEHNR, CDR2 FQNEAQ (reference sequence). The CDR3 extends over 14 amino acids. Trimming cost V 5 bases and J 3 bases, with 13 bases left between them. The CDR3 bases are TGTGCCAGCAGCCTCACAGGTCGTTACACTGAAGCTTTCTTT. This sequence encodes CASSLTGRYTEAFF. The complete variable domain, with remaining parts taken from reference TRBV7-9 and TRBJ1-1, reads DTGVSQNPRHKITKRGQNVTFRCDPISEHNRLYWYRQTLGQGPEFLTYFQNEAQLEKSRLLSDRFSAERPKGSFSTLEIQRTEQGDSAMYLCASSLTGRYTEAFFGQGTRLTVV.

V and J are TRBV5-1 and TRBJ2-3; D remains ambiguous. The V and J ends lost 3 bases and 4 bases respectively, with 9 bases between them. This CDR3 region has 13 residues. The germline gives CDR1 SGHRS, CDR2 YFSETQ. The CDR3 DNA reads TGCGCCAGCAGCTCCGAGTGGGCAGATACGCAGTATTTT. As protein: CASSSEWADTQYF.

The rearrangement links TRBV21-1 to TRBJ2-2; the table's D call, TRBD1, has no DNA check behind it. TRBV21-1 is shown as a pseudogene. This CDR3 is 14 amino acids long. The CDR3 here is CASSIQTGTGELFF. As DNA, the CDR3 is TGTGCCAGCAGCATCCAGACAGGGACCGGGGAGCTGTTTTTT.

The chain uses TRBV5-8 and TRBJ1-1; D remains unclear. The germline V gene encodes CDR1 SGHTS and CDR2 YDEGEE. The CDR3 consists of 17 residues. Between the trimmed V and J ends, which lost 0 bases and 0 bases, there was a span of 15 bases. CDR3 nucleotide sequence: TGTGCCAGCAGCTTGGGACACTTCAGGCGGATGAACACTGAAGCTTTCTTT. Encoded protein: CASSLGHFRRMNTEAFF. Using reference TRBV5-8 and TRBJ1-1 for the parts outside the CDR3, the full variable domain is EAGVTQSPTHLIKTRGQQATLRCSPISGHTSVYWYQQALGLGLQFLLWYDEGEERNRGNFPPRFSGRQFPNYSSELNVNALELEDSALYLCASSLGHFRRMNTEAFFGQGTRLTVV.

The V call is TRBV6-5, the J call TRBJ2-7; D not certain. The CDR3 consists of 15 residues. V was shortened by 7 bases and J by 3 bases, with 19 bases between the two germline ends. Germline V gene sequence: CDR1 MNHEY, CDR2 SVGAGI. In DNA, the CDR3 is TGTGCCAGCATTCGGACGGCGGCAGGTCACTACGAGCAGTACTTC. Amino acids: CASIRTAAGHYEQYF.

CDR3 bases: TGTGCCAGCAGTAGATCCGGGACAGGGGGCTACGAGCAGTACTTC. Protein: CASSRSGTGGYEQYF. This chain links TRBV25-1 with TRBJ2-7; 11 positions match TRBD1. This CDR3 region has 15 residues. Germline lookup yields CDR1 MGHDK and CDR2 SYGVNS. The V gene end was trimmed by 5 bases and the J gene end by 3 bases; junction bases not matched to a gene: 6.

The chain recombines TRBV7-9 with TRBJ1-2, with a weak D call TRBD1 (5 bases). The germline gives CDR1 SEHNR, CDR2 FQNEAQ (reference sequence). This CDR3 is built from 15 residues. Trimming cost V 2 bases and J 3 bases, with 13 bases left between them. Written as DNA, the CDR3 is TGTGCCAGCAGCTTACTTCGGGGGGACTACTATGGCTACACCTTC. Translation gives CASSLLRGDYYGYTF.